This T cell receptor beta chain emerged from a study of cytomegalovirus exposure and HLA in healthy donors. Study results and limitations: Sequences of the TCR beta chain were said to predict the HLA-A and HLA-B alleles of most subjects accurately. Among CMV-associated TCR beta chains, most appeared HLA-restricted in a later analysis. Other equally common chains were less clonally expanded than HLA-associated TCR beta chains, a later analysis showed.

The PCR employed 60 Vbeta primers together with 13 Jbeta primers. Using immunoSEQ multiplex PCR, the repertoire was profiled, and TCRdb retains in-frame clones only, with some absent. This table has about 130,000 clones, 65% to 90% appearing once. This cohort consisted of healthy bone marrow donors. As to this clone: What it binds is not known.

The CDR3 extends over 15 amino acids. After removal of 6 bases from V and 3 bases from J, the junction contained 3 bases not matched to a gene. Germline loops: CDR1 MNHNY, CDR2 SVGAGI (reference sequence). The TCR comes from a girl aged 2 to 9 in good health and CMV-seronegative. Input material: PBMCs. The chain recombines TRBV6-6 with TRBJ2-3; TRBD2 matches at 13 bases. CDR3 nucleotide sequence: TGTGCCAGCAGGTGGACTAGCGGGGGAACAGATACGCAGTATTTT. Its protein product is CASRWTSGGTDTQYF.